The 27 T cell receptor beta chains below all came from one sample that was sequenced in a study of blood T cell repertoires in COVID-19. The table came from immunoSEQ multiplex PCR; TCRdb's copy has only in-frame clones and leaves some out. The table includes 93,000 or so clones, around 88% detected once. Input material: peripheral blood. These receptors all stem from a human donor in a cohort sampled during active COVID-19.

This chain uses TRBV9 with TRBJ1-2; 9 bases match TRBD1. The CDR3 is made up of 16 amino acids. V dropped 2 bases and J dropped 8; count of bases not matched to a gene: 13. Germline V gene sequence: CDR1 SGDLS, CDR2 YYNGEE. The chain's CDR3 is CASSVSLSPGQGGYTF. For the CDR3, the DNA is TGTGCCAGCAGCGTGTCTTTATCACCGGGACAGGGAGGCTACACCTTC.

This clone has a single count. The chain carries TRBV21-1 and TRBJ1-1; no check of the table's D call, TRBD1, against the DNA was made. TRBV21-1 is a pseudogene. The CDR3 covers 15 residues. CDR3 sequence: CASSSWTGGNTEAFF. Written as DNA, the CDR3 is TGTGCCAGCAGCAGTTGGACAGGAGGGAACACTGAAGCTTTCTTT.

This chain uses TRBV11-3 with TRBJ2-3; 7 bases agree with TRBD2. Unmatched junction bases numbered 7, after V lost 3 bases and J lost 1 base. The germline gives CDR1 SGHNT, CDR2 YENEEA. This CDR3 has 16 amino acids. This CDR3 is CASSFFSGGGTDTQYF. As DNA, the CDR3 is TGTGCCAGCAGCTTTTTTTCGGGGGGTGGCACAGATACGCAGTATTTT. Drawing the rest from reference TRBV11-3 and TRBJ2-3, the complete variable domain is EAGVVQSPRYKIIEKKQPVAFWCNPISGHNTLYWYLQNLGQGPELLIRYENEEAVDDSQLPKDRFSAERLKGVDSTLKIQPAELGDSAVYLCASSFFSGGGTDTQYFGPGTRLTVL.

The V gene is TRBV5-1, the J gene TRBJ1-2, with D uncertain. The germline V gene encodes CDR1 SGHRS and CDR2 YFSETQ. The ends were cut back, 2 bases at V and 6 bases at J, with 11 bases in the middle. The CDR3 loop spans 13 amino acids. DNA for the CDR3: TGCGCCAGCAGCTTTGGGAGAGGCGATGGCTACACCTTC. This gives the protein CASSFGRGDGYTF.

The V and J genes are TRBV2 and TRBJ1-3; D is possibly TRBD1 (5 bases). This CDR3 contains 14 residues. V was pared by 7 bases and J by 4 bases, with 14 bases between. Germline-derived CDR1 and CDR2 are SNHLY and FYNNEI. DNA for the CDR3: TGTGCCAGCAAAGACAGTAGAGCCGGAAACACCATATATTTT. This gives the protein CASKDSRAGNTIYF. Complete variable domain (other parts from reference TRBV2 and TRBJ1-3): EPEVTQTPSHQVTQMGQEVILRCVPISNHLYFYWYRQILGQKVEFLVSFYNNEISEKSEIFDDQFSVERPDGSNFTLKIRSTKLEDSAMYFCASKDSRAGNTIYFGEGSWLTVV.

The V and J genes are TRBV6-4 and TRBJ1-1; D might be TRBD1 (6 bases). This CDR3 comprises 15 residues. The germline V gene has CDR1 MRHNA and CDR2 SNTAGT. CDR3 region: CVRRGIREGSERAFF. CDR3 sequence (DNA): TGTGTCAGGAGGGGGATTCGGGAGGGTTCGGAAAGGGCTTTCTTT.

V is TRBV10-3 and J is TRBJ2-7, with 10 positions matching TRBD1. Germline CDR1 and CDR2: ENHRY and SYGVKD. The trim removed 5 bases at V and 5 bases at J, leaving 9 bases unmatched. This CDR3 contains 15 residues. In DNA form, the CDR3 reads TGTGCCATCAGTCACAGACAGGGGGCAATGAACGAGCAGTACTTC. Translation: CAISHRQGAMNEQYF.

The chain carries TRBV15 and TRBJ2-5, with 7 bases that match TRBD2. Unmatched junction bases numbered 10, after V lost 8 bases and J lost 4 bases. Germline V lookup: CDR1 LNHNV, CDR2 YYDKDF (reference sequence). This CDR3 has 14 residues. The CDR3 sequence: CATSGGGVRETQYF. For the CDR3, the DNA is TGTGCCACCTCGGGGGGTGGGGTTAGAGAGACCCAGTACTTC.

The chain joins TRBV3-1 (or the pseudogene TRBV3-2) to TRBJ1-1; D perhaps matches TRBD1 (5 bases). Between the trimmed V and J ends, which lost 6 bases and 1 base, there was a span of 18 bases. Germline assignment: CDR1 LGHDT and CDR2 YNNKEL (reference sequence). CDR3 size: 16 residues. The CDR3 DNA reads TGTGCCAGCAGGGGTGCGGGGCAAGGGGCGAACACTGAAGCTTTCTTT. Protein: CASRGAGQGANTEAFF.

This chain uses TRBV27 with TRBJ1-2; D is ambiguous. This CDR3 spans 14 amino acids. Trimming removed 2 bases at V and 4 bases at J, with 11 bases between. Per germline, CDR1 MNHEY and CDR2 SMNVEV (reference sequence). The CDR3 protein is CASSLDLTGYGYTF. The CDR3 nucleotides are TGTGCCAGCAGTTTAGACTTAACGGGCTATGGCTACACCTTC.

The rearrangement uses TRBV11-3 and TRBJ2-1; D remains unclear. CDR1 and CDR2 from the germline V gene are SGHNT and YENEEA. Between the trimmed V and J ends, which lost 1 base and 9 bases, there was a span of 10 bases. There are 13 residues in the CDR3. The CDR3 region has the DNA TGTGCCAGCAGCTTAGTGCAGTGGAGTGAGCAGTTCTTC. Translating gives CASSLVQWSEQFF.

This rearrangement joins TRBV28 to TRBJ1-5; 7 nucleotides align to TRBD1. The ends lost 2 bases at V and 2 bases at J; junction bases unmatched: 3. The length of the CDR3 is 15 residues. Germline V CDR1 and CDR2: MDHEN, SYDVKM. CDR3 nucleotide sequence: TGTGCCAGCAGTTTACGGACAGGAGGCAATCAGCCCCAGCATTTT. Residues: CASSLRTGGNQPQHF. Full variable domain (rest looked up from reference TRBV28 and TRBJ1-5): DVKVTQSSRYLVKRTGEKVFLECVQDMDHENMFWYRQDPGLGLRLIYFSYDVKMKEKGDIPEGYSVSREKKERFSLILESASTNQTSMYLCASSLRTGGNQPQHFGDGTRLSIL.

This rearrangement joins TRBV15 to TRBJ1-1; no reliable D call. CDR1 and CDR2 (germline): LNHNV, YYDKDF (reference sequence). Trimming cost V 5 bases and J 5 bases, with 15 bases left between them. CDR3 length equals 14 residues. CDR3 protein: CATSLERWRTEAFF. The CDR3 bases are TGTGCCACCAGCTTAGAACGATGGAGGACTGAAGCTTTCTTT. The variable domain in full, with the rest retrieved from reference TRBV15 and TRBJ1-1, is DAMVIQNPRYQVTQFGKPVTLSCSQTLNHNVMYWYQQKSSQAPKLLFHYYDKDFNNEADTPDNFQSRRPNTSFCFLDIRSPGLGDTAMYLCATSLERWRTEAFFGQGTRLTVV.

This chain joins TRBV4-2 and TRBJ2-7, with 12 positions matching TRBD2. Germline V gene lookup returns CDR1 LGHNA and CDR2 YNFKEQ. This CDR3 is built from 14 residues. Trimming removed 4 bases from V and 5 bases from J; junction bases left unmatched: 3. The DNA of the CDR3 is TGTGCCAGCAGCCCCAGGACTAGCGGGAACGAGCAGTACTTC. Translating it yields CASSPRTSGNEQYF.

V and J are TRBV6-1 and TRBJ2-7, with TRBD2 identical over 12 bases. This CDR3 region has 16 residues. J lost 3 bases, V lost 6 bases, and 9 bases had no gene match. Germline V gene lookup returns CDR1 MNHNS and CDR2 SASEGT. The CDR3 DNA reads as TGTGCCAGCAGGGAACGGACTAGCGGGGAGATCTACGAGCAGTACTTC. Amino acid sequence: CASRERTSGEIYEQYF.

This sequence joins TRBV4-3 and TRBJ2-3; D possibly corresponds to TRBD2 (5 bases). The V end lost 0 bases, the J end lost 2 bases, and 12 bases lay between the germline ends. Germline-derived CDR1 and CDR2 are LGHNA and YSLEER. The CDR3 totals 16 residues. The DNA of the CDR3 is TGCGCCAGCAGCCAAGATTTCGGACTCCACACAGATACGCAGTATTTT. As protein: CASSQDFGLHTDTQYF.

The V and J genes are TRBV18 and TRBJ1-2; weak D call: TRBD1 (6 bases). Germline-derived CDR1 and CDR2 are KGHSH and LQKENI. V dropped 3 bases and J dropped 7 bases, with 12 bases sitting between them. The CDR3 runs 13 residues. The CDR3 loop reads CASSPLGALGYTF. For the CDR3, the DNA is TGTGCCAGCTCACCCTTGGGGGCGCTTGGCTACACCTTC.

The CDR3 DNA is TGTGCCAGCAGCCAAGGGGGCTACAACACTGAAGCTTTCTTT. Encoded protein: CASSQGGYNTEAFF. The V call is TRBV3-1 (or the pseudogene TRBV3-2), the J call TRBJ1-1, with D maybe TRBD1 (5 bases). CDR3 length: 14 amino acids. CDR1 and CDR2 from the germline V gene are LGHDT and YNNKEL (reference sequence). The V gene lost 1 base and the J gene lost 2 bases, with 8 bases spanning the gap.

This chain joins TRBV19 and TRBJ2-5; 9 nucleotides align to TRBD2. This CDR3 has 16 amino acids. V shed 4 bases and J 5 bases; nucleotides not matched to a gene: 11. The germline V gene has CDR1 LNHDA and CDR2 SQIVND (reference sequence). CDR3 residues: CASSRGAGGLGETQYF. The CDR3, as DNA: TGTGCCAGTAGTAGGGGAGCGGGAGGCCTCGGGGAGACCCAGTACTTC. Full variable domain (missing parts from reference TRBV19 and TRBJ2-5): DGGITQSPKYLFRKEGQNVTLSCEQNLNHDAMYWYRQDPGQGLRLIYYSQIVNDFQKGDIAEGYSVSREKKESFPLTVTSAQKNPTAFYLCASSRGAGGLGETQYFGPGTRLLVL.

The rearrangement uses TRBV7-6 and TRBJ2-7; 12 nucleotides match TRBD1. Trimming cost V 4 bases and J 7 bases; bases outside gene matches: 5. CDR1 and CDR2 from the germline V gene are SGHVS and FNYEAQ. The CDR3 runs to 14 residues. CDR3 sequence: CASSSGQGAREQYF. For the CDR3, the DNA is TGTGCCAGCAGCTCGGGACAGGGGGCTCGGGAGCAGTACTTC.

This chain links TRBV4-2 with TRBJ2-5; 8 nucleotides match TRBD2. CDR1 and CDR2 (germline): LGHNA, YNFKEQ. V lost 0 bases, J lost 4 bases, and 10 bases stayed unmatched. CDR3 size: 17 residues. CDR3 nucleotides: TGTGCCAGCAGCCAAGATCCTACTAGCGGTTTCCCAGAGACCCAGTACTTC. This sequence encodes CASSQDPTSGFPETQYF.

The chain couples TRBV13 to TRBJ1-6, with a weak D call TRBD1 (6 bases). Germline V gene sequence: CDR1 PRHDT, CDR2 FYEKMQ (reference sequence). V was pared by 4 bases and J by 2 bases, with 12 bases between. There are 16 residues in the CDR3. This chain's CDR3 is CASSSRDITYNSPLHF. The DNA of the CDR3 is TGTGCCAGCAGCTCCCGGGACATCACCTATAATTCACCCCTCCACTTT.

The rearrangement uses TRBV3-1 (or the pseudogene TRBV3-2) and TRBJ1-2; D possibly corresponds to TRBD1 (5 bases). V lost 1 base to trimming and J lost 8 bases, with 17 bases between them. Germline CDR1 reads LGHDT; CDR2 reads YNNKEL (reference sequence). The CDR3 is 15 residues long. The CDR3 bases are TGTGCCAGCAGCCAAGGCCCGCAGGGCCCGTGGGGCTACACCTTC. This encodes CASSQGPQGPWGYTF.

This sequence joins TRBV14 and TRBJ2-1, with a weak D call TRBD2 (6 bases). Looked up from germline, CDR1 is SGHDN and CDR2 is FVKESK. V gave up 0 bases and J gave up 2 bases, with 32 bases separating them. The length of the CDR3 is 23 residues. DNA for the CDR3: TGTGCCAGCAGCCAAGAATTAGGACGGCCGGGACTTGTAAGATACGACCCCTACAATGAGCAGTTCTTC. Translating gives CASSQELGRPGLVRYDPYNEQFF.

V is TRBV27 and J is TRBJ2-7; 10 nucleotides line up with TRBD1. The CDR3 sequence is 15 residues long. Germline values: CDR1 MNHEY, CDR2 SMNVEV (reference sequence). J gave up 1 base and V 7 bases, and 7 bases lay outside the gene matches. Here the CDR3 reads CASNLTGGFSYEQYF. In nucleotides, the CDR3 is TGTGCCAGCAACCTGACAGGGGGCTTTTCCTACGAGCAGTACTTC.

The chain couples TRBV5-5 to TRBJ1-1; TRBD1 matches 7 bases. The CDR3 loop spans 11 amino acids. Germline loops: CDR1 SGHKS, CDR2 YYEKEE (reference sequence). The ends lost 2 bases at V and 11 bases at J; junction bases unmatched: 3. CDR3 coding DNA: TGTGCCAGCAGCTTACAGGGGTTGGCTTTCTTT. Translated: CASSLQGLAFF.

The V and J genes are TRBV6-5 and TRBJ1-5; TRBD1 aligns across 8 bases. The CDR3 loop spans 13 amino acids. The V and J ends lost 4 bases and 7 bases, in that order; junction bases with no gene match: 3. CDR1 and CDR2 from the germline V gene are MNHEY and SVGAGI. DNA for the CDR3: TGTGCCAGCAGTTCAGGGGGCTTGCAGCCCCAGCATTTT. This codes for CASSSGGLQPQHF.